This TCR beta chain was obtained from a study of blood T cell repertoires in COVID-19. Study-wide background: Researchers got acute and convalescent COVID-19 samples from the United States, Italy and Spain. T cells, B-cell-depleted T cells, or PBMCs provided the cDNA or gDNA that served as material.

In this sample, this clone turned up a few times. TCRdb's table, derived via immunoSEQ multiplex PCR, lists solely in-frame clones and lacks some. The sample comprises about 55,000 clones, 90% of which are singletons, and about 15% rests with the top ten. Trimming at V came to 7 bases and at J to 4 bases, leaving 6 bases not matched to a gene. This CDR3 has 14 residues. From germline, CDR1 is MNHEY and CDR2 SVGAGI. This receptor was taken from a human donor with active COVID-19. The donor label of this sample is uncertain. The chain is built from TRBV6-5 and TRBJ1-5; 8 positions match TRBD1. The source material was peripheral blood. The CDR3 region has the DNA TGTGCCAGCACTCGGGACAGGAGAAATCAGCCCCAGCATTTT. As protein: CASTRDRRNQPQHF.